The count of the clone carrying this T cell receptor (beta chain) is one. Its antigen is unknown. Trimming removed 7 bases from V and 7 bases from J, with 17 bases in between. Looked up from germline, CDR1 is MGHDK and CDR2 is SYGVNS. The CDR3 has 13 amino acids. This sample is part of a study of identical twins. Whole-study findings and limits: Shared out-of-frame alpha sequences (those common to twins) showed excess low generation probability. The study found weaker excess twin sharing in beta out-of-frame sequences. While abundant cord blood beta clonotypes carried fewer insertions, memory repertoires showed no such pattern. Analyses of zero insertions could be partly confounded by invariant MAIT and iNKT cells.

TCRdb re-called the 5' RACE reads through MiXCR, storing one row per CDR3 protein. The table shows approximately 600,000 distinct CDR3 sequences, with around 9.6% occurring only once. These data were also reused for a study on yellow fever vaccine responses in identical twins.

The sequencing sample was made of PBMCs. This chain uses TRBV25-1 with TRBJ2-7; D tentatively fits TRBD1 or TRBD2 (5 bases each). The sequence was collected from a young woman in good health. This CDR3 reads CASKGRGPGEQYF. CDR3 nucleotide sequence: TGTGCCAGCAAGGGGAGAGGACCTGGGGAGCAGTACTTC.